The clone carrying this T cell receptor (beta chain) has only one observation. Measured with immunoSEQ multiplex PCR; TCRdb has only the in-frame clones, and not every one. In the table there are approximately 91,000 clones, about four fifths of which are singletons. These data are taken from a study of blood T cell repertoires in COVID-19. Trimming pared 5 bases from V and 4 bases from J, leaving 12 bases between. CDR3 length: 13 residues. The rearrangement joins TRBV12-3 or TRBV12-4 to TRBJ2-7; D is unclear. The sequence was collected from a human donor in a cohort sampled during active COVID-19. The sequenced material came from peripheral blood. In DNA, the CDR3 is TGTGCCAGCAGTCGTGTAAGCTCGTACGAGCAGTACTTC. It translates to CASSRVSSYEQYF.